The 15 T cell receptor beta chains below were found in one sample sequenced in a study of T cell clonality in common variable immunodeficiency. This table comes from immunoSEQ multiplex PCR, and its TCRdb copy is limited to in-frame clones, with some not included. Sampling found approximately 81,000 clones, none seen once. Material for sequencing was peripheral blood mononuclear cells. The receptor source for this set is a person between 18 and 75 years old in good health.

This clone occurred many times. The CDR3 is cut off 3 residues early in the read; its end comes from the germline J gene. J is TRBJ2-4 and V is TRBV2; tentative D call: TRBD1 (6 bases). This CDR3 is built from 14 residues. Trimming left V 6 bases short and J 5 bases short, with 14 bases between. The germline V gene encodes CDR1 SNHLY and CDR2 FYNNEI. The covered CDR3 bases are TGTGCCAGCAGGGTAGGACAGCTAGAAAACATT. Translating gives CASRVGQLENI. The whole CDR3 region reads CASRVGQLENIQYF.

This clone was detected ten times or more. Read data end 3 residues before the CDR3 end; the end is taken from the germline J gene. This rearrangement joins TRBV30 to TRBJ1-6; TRBD1 is a possible D gene (6 bases). CDR1 and CDR2 (germline): GTSNPN, SVGIG (reference sequence). The CDR3 consists of 12 residues. Trimming removed 6 bases from V and 7 bases from J, with 10 bases in between. The CDR3 spells CACGQPNSPLHF. The sequenced part of the CDR3 DNA is TGTGCCTGCGGACAGCCAAATTCACCC.

This clone was detected ten times or more. With the read ending 3 residues before the CDR3 end, the germline J gene is used to fill in that end. The chain combines TRBV20-1 with TRBJ2-7; 12 nucleotides match TRBD1. Germline V gene data show CDR1 as DFQATT and CDR2 as SNEGSKA (reference sequence). CDR3 size: 16 residues. The V and J ends lost 1 base and 5 bases, in that order; junction bases with no gene match: 9. The CDR3 protein is CSARVLVGTGGNEQYF. The covered CDR3 bases are TGCAGTGCTAGAGTATTGGTTGGGACAGGGGGCAACGAG.

This clone was counted ten times or more. The junction does not match germline at one end; this may be a read error. The read comes to an end 3 residues before the CDR3 does, leaving the germline J gene to fill in the end. The chain couples TRBV7-7 to TRBJ2-5, with D uncertain. The CDR3 extends over 14 amino acids. Germline V gene lookup returns CDR1 SSHAT and CDR2 FNYEAQ (reference sequence). CDR3 DNA, as far as it was read: TGTGCTAGCAGCCCAGACTCCATCCAAGAGACC. Amino acids: CASSPDSIQET. The entire CDR3 reads CASSPDSIQETQYF. Drawing the rest from reference TRBV7-7 and TRBJ2-5, the complete variable domain is GAGVSQSPRYKVTKRGQDVTLRCDPISSHATLYWYQQALGQGPEFLTYFNYEAQPDKSGLPSDRFSAERPEGSISTLTIQRTEQRDSAMYRCASSPDSIQETQYFGPGTRLLVL.

This clone has a count of ten or more. The CDR3 end falls 3 residues outside the read, so it is completed with the germline J gene. The V and J genes are TRBV29-1 and TRBJ2-1, with 8 bases matching TRBD2. The CDR3 sequence is 13 residues long. V shed 5 bases, J shed 7 bases, and the junction held 7 bases outside the gene matches. From germline, CDR1 is SQVTM and CDR2 ANQGSEA. CDR3 DNA, as far as it was read: TGCAGCGTTTCCTTAGCGGGACTGAATGAG. Translated, it gives CSVSLAGLNE. In full, the CDR3 reads CSVSLAGLNEQFF.

This clone occurred many times. The read comes to an end 3 residues before the CDR3 does, leaving the germline J gene to fill in the end. The genes are TRBV7-2 and TRBJ2-2; 10 bases fit TRBD1. V shed 6 bases, J shed 7 bases, and the junction held 5 bases outside the gene matches. This CDR3 is 14 amino acids long. From germline, CDR1 is SGHTA and CDR2 FQGNSA. CDR3 bases read: TGTGCCAGCAGGGACAGGGGGGACAACGGGGAG. Its protein product is CASRDRGDNGE. The whole CDR3 reads CASRDRGDNGELFF.

This clone was picked up many times. Read coverage stops 3 residues before the CDR3 terminus; the germline J gene supplies the remainder. The V gene is TRBV14, the J gene TRBJ2-7; D is ambiguous. The germline V gene encodes CDR1 SGHDN and CDR2 FVKESK. V lost 1 base and J lost 2, with 6 bases in between. The CDR3 totals 13 residues. CDR3 sequence reads: CASSQAVAYEQYF. The covered CDR3 bases are TGTGCCAGCAGCCAAGCGGTAGCCTACGAG.

This clone was counted at least ten times. CDR3 protein: CASSMSGGSVGELFF. Partial CDR3 DNA: TGTGCCAGTAGTATGAGTGGCGGGTCGGTCGGGGAG. The rearrangement links TRBV19 to TRBJ2-2, with a tentative D call TRBD2 (5 bases). The read terminates 3 residues before the CDR3 end, so the remaining end is supplied by the germline J gene. Germline loops: CDR1 LNHDA, CDR2 SQIVND (reference sequence). The ends were cut back, 3 bases at V and 7 bases at J, with 15 bases in the middle. The CDR3 extends over 15 amino acids.

This clone was seen ten or more times. The read ends 3 residues before the CDR3 terminus; that terminus is restored from the germline J gene. The chain recombines TRBV6-4 with TRBJ2-7; D unclear. Germline V gives CDR1 MRHNA, CDR2 SNTAGT. The V and J ends lost 0 bases and 6 bases respectively, with 12 bases between them. This CDR3 contains 14 residues. Partial CDR3 DNA: TGTGCCAGCAGTGACTCTCCTTCAGCGCCCGAG. This codes for CASSDSPSAPE. The full CDR3 protein is CASSDSPSAPEQYF.

This clone was seen many times. The read falls 3 residues short of the CDR3 end, and the missing part is taken from the germline J gene. The V call is TRBV10-3, the J call TRBJ2-7; tentative D call: TRBD1 (6 bases). CDR1 and CDR2 from the germline V gene are ENHRY and SYGVKD. The CDR3 contains 15 residues. V shed 6 bases and J shed 0 bases, with 15 bases lying between them. CDR3 bases read: TGTGCCATCAGCGACCACGTGGACAGCTCCTACGAG. Encoded protein: CAISDHVDSSYE. The CDR3 reads in full as CAISDHVDSSYEQYF.

This clone was seen repeatedly, ten times or more. With the read ending 3 residues before the CDR3 end, the germline J gene is used to fill in that end. This rearrangement joins TRBV4-1 to TRBJ2-4, with D unclear. CDR3 length equals 16 residues. The germline CDR1 and CDR2 sequences are MGHRA and YSYEKL. Trimming cost V 0 bases and J 0 bases, with 9 bases left between them. CDR3: CASSQETDLAKNIQYF. The CDR3 DNA, read in part, is TGCGCCAGCAGCCAAGAAACAGACCTAGCCAAAAACATT.

As concerns this clone: Read coverage stops 3 residues before the CDR3 terminus; the germline J gene supplies the remainder. V and J are TRBV19 and TRBJ1-1, with D perhaps TRBD1 (5 bases). The V end was cut by 5 bases, the J end by 1 base, with 8 bases between. Germline loops: CDR1 LNHDA, CDR2 SQIVND (reference sequence). This CDR3 comprises 13 residues. The sequenced part of the CDR3 DNA is TGTGCCAGTAGTGAACAGGCGAACACTGAA. It codes for CASSEQANTE. The full CDR3 protein reads CASSEQANTEAFF. The variable domain in full, completed from reference TRBV19 and TRBJ1-1, reads DGGITQSPKYLFRKEGQNVTLSCEQNLNHDAMYWYRQDPGQGLRLIYYSQIVNDFQKGDIAEGYSVSREKKESFPLTVTSAQKNPTAFYLCASSEQANTEAFFGQGTRLTVV.

This clone was recorded many times. The read falls 3 residues short of the CDR3 end, and the missing part is taken from the germline J gene. J is TRBJ1-6 and V is TRBV4-2, with a tentative D call TRBD1 (6 bases). The V end lost 3 bases, the J end lost 6 bases, and 15 bases lay between the germline ends. The germline V gene encodes CDR1 LGHNA and CDR2 YNFKEQ. This CDR3 region has 16 residues. CDR3 sequence reads: CASSHETDRTNSPLHF. The covered CDR3 bases are TGTGCCAGCAGCCACGAGACGGACAGAACTAATTCACCC.

This clone was observed at least ten times. The read ends 3 residues before the CDR3 terminus; that terminus is restored from the germline J gene. The J gene is TRBJ1-2, the V gene TRBV30; 7 bases align to TRBD1. Germline CDR1 and CDR2: GTSNPN and SVGIG (reference sequence). The CDR3 is made up of 14 amino acids. Trimming removed 5 bases from V and 4 bases from J; junction bases left unmatched: 10. This CDR3 is CAWYHRGTSYGYTF. The sequenced part of the CDR3 DNA is TGTGCCTGGTATCACAGGGGAACCAGCTATGGC.

This clone was detected many times. The CDR3 goes on 3 residues after the read ends, and that part is filled in from the germline J gene. The chain combines TRBV7-3 with TRBJ2-7; 15 nucleotides align to TRBD2. The germline V gene encodes CDR1 SGHTA and CDR2 FQGTGA. J lost 6 bases, V lost 1 base, and 16 bases had no gene match. The CDR3 contains 20 residues. Partial CDR3 DNA: TGTGCCAGCAGCTTAAGGCCGTATCACGGGACTAGCGGGAGGTGGGCCGAG. Protein sequence: CASSLRPYHGTSGRWAE. The whole CDR3 region reads CASSLRPYHGTSGRWAEQYF. Using reference TRBV7-3 and TRBJ2-7 for the parts outside the CDR3, the full variable domain is GAGVSQTPSNKVTEKGKYVELRCDPISGHTALYWYRQSLGQGPEFLIYFQGTGAADDSGLPNDRFFAVRPEGSVSTLKIQRTERGDSAVYLCASSLRPYHGTSGRWAEQYFGPGTRLTVT.